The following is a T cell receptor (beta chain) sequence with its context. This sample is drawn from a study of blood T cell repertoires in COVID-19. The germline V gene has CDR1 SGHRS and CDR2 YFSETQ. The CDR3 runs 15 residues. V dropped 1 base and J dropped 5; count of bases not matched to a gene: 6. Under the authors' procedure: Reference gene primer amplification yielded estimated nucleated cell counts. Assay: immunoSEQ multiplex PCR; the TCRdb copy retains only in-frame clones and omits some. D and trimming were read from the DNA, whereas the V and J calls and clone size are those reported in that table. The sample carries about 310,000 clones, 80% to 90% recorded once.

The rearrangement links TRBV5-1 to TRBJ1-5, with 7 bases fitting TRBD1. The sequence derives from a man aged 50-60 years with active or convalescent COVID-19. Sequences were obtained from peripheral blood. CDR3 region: CASSLSGQGDQPQHF. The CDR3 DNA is TGCGCCAGCAGCTTGAGTGGCCAGGGGGATCAGCCCCAGCATTTT.